The T cell receptor (beta chain) under discussion was sequenced for a study of cytomegalovirus exposure and HLA in healthy donors (dated by TCRdb to about 2017). General notes on the study: In an earlier analysis of approximately 500 of the donors, 250 to 300 Gb of sequence data and 120 million or so unique TCR beta sequences from about 180 million T cells were reported. Roughly 300 gigabases of sequencing data and 70 million to 85 million unique TCR sequences were included in an early release covering 500 to 750 HLA-typed donors. Of the roughly 400 genotyped donors, about 80% fell in the genetic ancestry cluster associated with self-reported Caucasian donors. The study aimed to test whether cataloging public T cell receptors could reveal signatures of past pathogen exposure. Using immunosequencing, the study profiled T cell repertoires from 640 or so subjects and related those repertoires to cytomegalovirus serostatus. In addition to the first cohort of 666 subjects, a separate validation cohort of approximately 130 different subjects was used. The study combined high-throughput TCR immunosequencing, statistical association of individual TCRs with disease status, and machine learning to predict cytomegalovirus infection status. A later analysis re-analyzed previously published TCR beta repertoires from approximately 700 donors and added high-resolution HLA genotyping to study TCR occurrence patterns. The later analysis used no new phenotypic data to find candidate immune exposures, relying instead on TCR beta sequences and their occurrence across donors. To decide whether each TCR beta V gene segment behaved as functional or pseudogenic, an earlier analysis of approximately 600 of the donors relied on high-throughput TCR beta sequencing. Donor age, sex, ethnicity and CMV serostatus were collected together with the repertoire data. Genome-wide SNP genotypes for about 65% of the 666 donors were used in a later genetic analysis, which treated that subset as a discovery cohort. Every repertoire in the discovery cohort had been generated on one and the same sequencing platform. Class I and class II HLA loci were covered by the typing at four-digit resolution. The number of donors typed differed by locus, with about 629-630 for A, B, C, DRB1 and DQB1, more than 500 for DQA1, over 600 for DPA1, and over 400 for DPB1. About five DR-DQ haplotypes were treated as single units for association and clustering because of strong linkage in the cohort. On average, roughly 250,000 unique TCR beta nucleotide sequences were sequenced per donor among some 430 genotyped donors of the cohort, with roughly 18% of those sequences being non-productive. Study-wide conclusions, independent of this receptor: CMV serostatus was the only immune exposure information available for the cohort. The 87-base-pair reads could not distinguish some IMGT-functional V segments, including TRBV6-2 and TRBV6-3, so those segments were excluded. A further reported finding was that TCR beta sequences accurately predicted the HLA-A and HLA-B alleles for most subjects in the first cohort. Specific HLA alleles were associated with 18,000 or so TCR beta sequences at a false discovery rate of 0.05 in a later analysis. According to a later genetic analysis, donors in an Asian-associated ancestry cluster had fewer N-insertions in productive TCRs than the approximately 700-donor mean. Correlated functional status among segregating V segments might reflect linkage disequilibrium, but an unknown experimental factor could not be ruled out. According to the authors, the approach could potentially be generalized to other disease states and immunological phenotypes. In vitro tests confirmed that a few of the cytomegalovirus-associated TCR beta chains recognize cytomegalovirus antigens. An association between a missense DCLRE1C variant and V-gene and J-gene trimming of TCR beta chains was found in a later genetic analysis and replicated in an independent cohort. The study listed 150 to 200 TCR beta chains as associated with cytomegalovirus. Approximately 16 rarely observed V segments, including chromosome 9 orphons, were excluded from the earlier analysis of several hundred of the donors because counts were too low. Several of the top co-occurrence clusters appeared to be linked to parvovirus B19, influenza, CMV and Epstein-Barr virus, according to a later analysis. Roughly uniform sequencing depth across donors was assumed in presence/absence analyses, although this assumption may not hold. An earlier analysis of around 500 of the donors showed that most TCR beta V segments appeared in productive rearrangements either about 87% or about 30% of the time, which broadly matched IMGT annotations. Strong co-occurrence of HLA alleles, especially DR and DQ, made assigning TCR associations to individual alleles difficult. Because HLA typing was missing for some donors at each locus, association tests included only the typed subset. Most TCR sequences were seen in very few donors, while some public TCRs were found in many individuals. In this cohort, only TCR beta chains were sequenced, and detectable features were limited by the absence of alpha or paired-chain data. A later analysis found that TCR association rates varied across HLA loci, with DRB1 alleles showing the most associated TCRs and HLA-C alleles the fewest. A cluster of highly shared sequence variants was judged likely to be a technical artifact of the sequencing pipeline. In a later analysis, HLA-associated TCR beta chains were found to be more clonally expanded and to have lower generation probabilities than equally common non-associated chains. The classifier was reported to diagnose cytomegalovirus status with high specificity and sensitivity in both the original and validation cohorts. According to a later analysis, most CMV-associated TCR beta chains appeared to be HLA-restricted, and the HLA associations seemed to be driven largely by CMV exposure.

The cohort consisted of 650 to 850 healthy bone marrow donors. At the time of sampling, every cohort member was nominally healthy, though immune exposures that went unrecorded were likely present. The donor tested CMV seronegative and was one of the 352 seronegative cohort members. Each donor provided a peripheral blood sample, and peripheral blood mononuclear cells were used for TCR beta sequencing. Genomic DNA extraction from the blood cell samples was performed with the Qiagen DNeasy Blood Extraction Kit. The cysteine opens and the phenylalanine closes a CDR3 of 15 amino acids. Kept here is only the CDR3 DNA, which spans 45 bases and is read in frame from base 1. V was cut back by 4 bases and J by 3 bases, leaving a gap of 16 bases between them. CDR1 and CDR2 (SGHVS, FNYEAQ) derive from the germline V gene. In regard to this clone: This receptor's antigen is unknown. Base qualities are not provided; no much larger clone lies one nucleotide away. The same CDR3 also results from other DNA sequences found in this sample.

The library was built by means of the immunoSEQ multiplex PCR assay. A mixture of 60 forward primers for TCR Vbeta segments and 13 reverse primers for TCR Jbeta segments was used in the multiplex PCR. The CDR3 region of rearranged TCR beta genes was amplified from genomic DNA with a multiplex PCR assay. The Illumina HiSeq System was used to sequence the amplified TCR beta libraries as 87-base-pair reads. As for the original processing: A later analysis tallied tens of millions of unique TCR beta chains across the 666 repertoires, and about 10 million of those chains were shared by two or more donors. A nearest-neighbor algorithm error-corrected the raw reads and collapsed the reads into unique sequences, merging closely related sequences to remove PCR and sequencing errors. V, D and J gene segments were assigned by aligning CDR3 sequences to IMGT reference sequences. For a sequence to be retained, at least a six-nucleotide match to both a V gene segment and a J gene segment was required. Rearrangements were called productive when the CDR3 lacked stop codons and stayed in frame with V and J; all others were non-productive. Following IMGT convention, CDR3 was defined as the stretch from the second conserved V-encoded cysteine up to the conserved J-encoded phenylalanine. The earlier analysis of roughly 590 of the donors excluded sequences that lacked an unambiguous match to a single V gene segment. An earlier analysis of over 450 of the donors classified V segments as functional when productive rearrangements were above 56.7% and as segregating when the standard deviation between donors was above 5%. A statistical classification framework was built for diagnosing cytomegalovirus status from the catalog of TCR beta chain sequences. In a later analysis, TCR nucleotide sequences were compared against IMGT/GENE-DB human TR gene sequences so that V and J genes could be assigned. A later analysis assigned CDR3 sequences and most-parsimonious VDJ recombination scenarios with the TCRdist pipeline. A later analysis defined each TCR beta chain by its CDR3 amino acid sequence plus V-gene family, and excluded reads lacking a unique V-gene family. To address suspected cross-contamination and a sequencing artifact, a later analysis removed 592 highly shared, low-generation-probability nucleotide sequences. In a later analysis, a clonal expansion index was calculated for each public chain from normalized within-repertoire ranks of inferred template counts. In a later analysis, generation probabilities were computed with a VDJ recombination model fitted to out-of-frame rearrangements, and the resulting probabilities were checked against IGoR. A later analysis scored TCR-TCR, TCR-HLA and TCR-CMV co-occurrence with hypergeometric tests, applying a repertoire-size bias correction to TCR pairs. In a later analysis, false discovery rates were estimated by permuting HLA or CMV assignments 20 times. In a later analysis, co-occurring TCRs were grouped with DBSCAN, and TCRdist sequence similarity was added when clustering was performed within HLA-allele-positive subsets. Repertoires with fewer than 30,000 or more than 120,000 public chains were left out of co-occurrence clustering, as were about five repertoires with anomalous nucleotide sharing. TCRdb provides this immuneACCESS table in a form limited to in-frame rearrangements. Some clones are lacking; in checked studies, under half of them reflect an unresolved V gene, and why the rest are absent is not known. V and J calls plus clone size are reproduced from that table; the DNA served to infer D and trimming. Present in this sample are about 280,000 clones, around 90% of which were seen just once. The ten largest clones take up roughly 2.1% of the sample.

The TCR comes from a woman between 18 and 29 years old in good health and CMV-seronegative. The V and J genes are TRBV7-6 and TRBJ2-7; the D gene is perhaps TRBD1, on 6 matching bases. Sample: PBMCs. The sequenced DNA is TGTGCCAGCAGCTCCCGCTCGACAGGTCGCTACGAGCAGTACTTC. Its coded protein is CASSSRSTGRYEQYF.